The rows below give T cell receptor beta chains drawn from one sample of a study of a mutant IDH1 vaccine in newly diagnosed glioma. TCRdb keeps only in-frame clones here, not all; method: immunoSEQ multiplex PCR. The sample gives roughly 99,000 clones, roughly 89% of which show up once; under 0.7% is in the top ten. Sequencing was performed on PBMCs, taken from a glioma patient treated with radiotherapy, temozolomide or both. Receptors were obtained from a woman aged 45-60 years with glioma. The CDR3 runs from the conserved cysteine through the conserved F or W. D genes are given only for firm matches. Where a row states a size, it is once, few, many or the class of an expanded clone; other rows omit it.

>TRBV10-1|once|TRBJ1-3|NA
TGCGCCAAGGGGCGGGCTCGGAGAAACACCATATATTTT
CAKGRARRNTIYF
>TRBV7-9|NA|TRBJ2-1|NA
TGTGCCAGCAGCTTAGGTAGCGGTCCCGCTGAGCAGTTCTTC
CASSLGSGPAEQFF
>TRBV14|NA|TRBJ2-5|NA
TGTGCCAGCAGCCAAGTCTCGGACGGCAGCCAAGAGACCCAGTACTTC
CASSQVSDGSQETQYF
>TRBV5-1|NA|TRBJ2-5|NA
TGCGCCAGCAGCCCCGAGGGGCACTGGTACCAAGAGACCCAGTACTTC
CASSPEGHWYQETQYF
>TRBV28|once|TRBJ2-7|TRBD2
TGTGCCAGCAGCCCACGGACTAGCGGGGGCAGCTCCTACGAGCAGTACTTC
CASSPRTSGGSSYEQYF
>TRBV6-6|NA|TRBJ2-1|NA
TGTGCCAGCAGTTACGCGAGGGGGAGTTCCTACAATGAGCAGTTCTTC
CASSYARGSSYNEQFF
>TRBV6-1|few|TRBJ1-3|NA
TGTGCCAGCAGTCTGGAGCCCTCTGGAAACACCATATATTTT
CASSLEPSGNTIYF
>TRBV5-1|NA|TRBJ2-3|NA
TGCGCCAGCAGCCCTGGGGCCCGCACAGATACGCAGTATTTT
CASSPGARTDTQYF
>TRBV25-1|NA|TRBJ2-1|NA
TGTGCCAGCAGTGAAGCCTTGACAGGGAGGGACAATGAGCAGTTCTTC
CASSEALTGRDNEQFF
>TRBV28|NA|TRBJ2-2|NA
TGTGCCAGCAACAGAGGACAGCACACCGGGGAGCTGTTTTTT
CASNRGQHTGELFF
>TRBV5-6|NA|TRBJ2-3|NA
TGTGCCAGCAGCTTGGTGGAAGATACGCAGTATTTT
CASSLVEDTQYF
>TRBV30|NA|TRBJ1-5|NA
TGTGCCTGGAGCCCGGGGGAGGATCAGCCCCAGCATTTT
CAWSPGEDQPQHF
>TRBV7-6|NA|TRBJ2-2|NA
TGTGCCAGCAGCACATACGCCGGGGAGCTGTTTTTT
CASSTYAGELFF
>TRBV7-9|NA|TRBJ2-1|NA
TGTGCCAGCAGCCATCGGGGCGGTAGGGGCGAGCAGTTCTTC
CASSHRGGRGEQFF